This TCR beta chain was identified during a study of cytomegalovirus exposure and HLA in healthy donors. General study points: Earlier results showed most TCR beta V segments being productive about 90% or about 30% of the time.

On this clone itself: Its antigen is unidentified.

Germline CDR1 MNHNS, CDR2 SASEGT. The CDR3 is 13 residues long. Losses at the gene ends were 6 bases for V and 3 bases for J; bases not matched to a gene: 4. PCR was performed using 60 Vbeta and 13 Jbeta primers. Measured with immunoSEQ multiplex PCR; TCRdb has only the in-frame clones, and not every one. The repertoire consists of about 160,000 clones, with under 80% occurring once and the leading ten covering about 2.1%. This chain connects TRBV6-1 to TRBJ1-2; 7 bases are shared with TRBD1. This TCR was sampled from a female donor in good health and CMV-seronegative. The sample comprised PBMCs. CDR3 nucleotides: TGTGCCAGCAGCCAGGGGACAGACTATGGCTACACCTTC. This codes for CASSQGTDYGYTF.